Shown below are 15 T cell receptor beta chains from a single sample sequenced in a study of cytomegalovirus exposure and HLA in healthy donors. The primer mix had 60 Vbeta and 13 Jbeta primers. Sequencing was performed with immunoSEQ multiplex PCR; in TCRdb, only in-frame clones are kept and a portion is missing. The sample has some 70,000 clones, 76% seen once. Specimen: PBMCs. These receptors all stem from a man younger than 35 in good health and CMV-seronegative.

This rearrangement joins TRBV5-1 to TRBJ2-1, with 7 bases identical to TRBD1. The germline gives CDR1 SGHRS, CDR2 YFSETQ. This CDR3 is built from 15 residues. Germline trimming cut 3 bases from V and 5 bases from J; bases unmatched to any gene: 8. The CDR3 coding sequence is TGCGCCAGCAGCTCCCACGGGACAGCAAACAATGAGCAGTTCTTC. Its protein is CASSSHGTANNEQFF.

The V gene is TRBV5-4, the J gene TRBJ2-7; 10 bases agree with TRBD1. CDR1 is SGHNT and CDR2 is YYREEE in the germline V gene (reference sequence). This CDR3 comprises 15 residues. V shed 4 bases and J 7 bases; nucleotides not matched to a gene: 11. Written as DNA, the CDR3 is TGTGCCAGCAGCCCCACGGACAGGGGGAAAGAGGAGCAGTACTTC. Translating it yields CASSPTDRGKEEQYF.

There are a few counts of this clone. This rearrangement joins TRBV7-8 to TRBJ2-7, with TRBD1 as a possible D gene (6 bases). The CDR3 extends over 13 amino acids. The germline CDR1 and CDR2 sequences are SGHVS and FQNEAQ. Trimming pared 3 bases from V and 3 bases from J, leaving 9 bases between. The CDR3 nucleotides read TGTGCCAGCAGCTTTGGGGGCAGCTACGAGCAGTACGTC. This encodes CASSFGGSYEQYV.

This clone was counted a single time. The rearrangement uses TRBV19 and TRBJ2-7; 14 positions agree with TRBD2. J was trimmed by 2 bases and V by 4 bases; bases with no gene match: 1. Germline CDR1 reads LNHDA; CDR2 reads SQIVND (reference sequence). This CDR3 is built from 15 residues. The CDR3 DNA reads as TGTGCCAGTAGTACGACTAGCGGGGGGGCCTACGAGCAGTACTTC. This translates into CASSTTSGGAYEQYF.

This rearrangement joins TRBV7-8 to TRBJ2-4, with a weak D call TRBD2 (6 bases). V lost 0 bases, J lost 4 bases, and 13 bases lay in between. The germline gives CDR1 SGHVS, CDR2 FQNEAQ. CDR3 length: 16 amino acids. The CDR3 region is CASSLAPTGEKNIQYF. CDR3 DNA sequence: TGTGCCAGCAGCTTAGCACCCACGGGGGAGAAAAACATTCAGTACTTC.

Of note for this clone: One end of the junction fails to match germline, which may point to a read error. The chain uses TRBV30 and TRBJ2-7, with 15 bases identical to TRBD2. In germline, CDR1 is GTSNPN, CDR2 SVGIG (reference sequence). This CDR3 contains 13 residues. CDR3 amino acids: CAWSVGGGLAGGF. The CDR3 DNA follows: TGTGCCTGGAGTGTAGGAGGGGGACTAGCGGGAGGATTC.

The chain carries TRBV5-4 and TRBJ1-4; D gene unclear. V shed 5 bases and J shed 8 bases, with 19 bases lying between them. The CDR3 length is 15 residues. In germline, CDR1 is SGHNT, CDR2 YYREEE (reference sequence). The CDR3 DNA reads TGTGCCAGCAGTCCCGCGGGGAGGGAGGGAGAAAAACTGTTTTTT. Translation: CASSPAGREGEKLFF. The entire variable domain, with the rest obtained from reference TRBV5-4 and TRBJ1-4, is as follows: ETGVTQSPTHLIKTRGQQVTLRCSSQSGHNTVSWYQQALGQGPQFIFQYYREEENGRGNFPPRFSGLQFPNYSSELNVNALELDDSALYLCASSPAGREGEKLFFGSGTQLSVL.

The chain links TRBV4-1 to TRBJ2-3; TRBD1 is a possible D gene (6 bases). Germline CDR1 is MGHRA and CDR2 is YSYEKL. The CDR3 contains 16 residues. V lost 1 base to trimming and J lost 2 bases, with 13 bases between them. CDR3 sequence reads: CASSQVPQGNTDTQYF. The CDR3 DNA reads TGCGCCAGCAGCCAAGTCCCACAGGGTAACACAGATACGCAGTATTTT.

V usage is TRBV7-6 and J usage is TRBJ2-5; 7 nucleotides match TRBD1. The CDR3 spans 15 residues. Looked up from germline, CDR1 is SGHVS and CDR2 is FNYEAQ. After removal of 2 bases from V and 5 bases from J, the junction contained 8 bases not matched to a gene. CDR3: CASSLSRLDRETQYF. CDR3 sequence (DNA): TGTGCCAGCAGCTTATCACGGCTGGACAGGGAGACCCAGTACTTC.

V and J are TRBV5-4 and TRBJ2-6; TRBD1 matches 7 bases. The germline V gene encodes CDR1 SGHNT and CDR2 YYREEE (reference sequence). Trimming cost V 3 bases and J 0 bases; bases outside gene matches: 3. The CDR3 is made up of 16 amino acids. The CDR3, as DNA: TGTGCCAGCAGCTCAGGGACAGCCTCTGGGGCCAACGTCCTGACTTTC. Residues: CASSSGTASGANVLTF.

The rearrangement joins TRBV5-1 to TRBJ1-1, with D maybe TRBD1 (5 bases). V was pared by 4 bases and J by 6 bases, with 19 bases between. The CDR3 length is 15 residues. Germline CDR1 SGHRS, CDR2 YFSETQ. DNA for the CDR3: TGCGCCAGCAGCACCAGCGGGGGGGTGTACGCTGAAGCTTTCTTT. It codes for CASSTSGGVYAEAFF.

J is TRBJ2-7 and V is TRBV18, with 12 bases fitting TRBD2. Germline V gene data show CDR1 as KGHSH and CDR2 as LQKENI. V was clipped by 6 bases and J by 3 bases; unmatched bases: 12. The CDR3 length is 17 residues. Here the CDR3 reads CASSQSPLAGGLYEQYF. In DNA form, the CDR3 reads TGTGCCAGCTCTCAGAGCCCCCTAGCGGGGGGGCTCTACGAGCAGTACTTC.

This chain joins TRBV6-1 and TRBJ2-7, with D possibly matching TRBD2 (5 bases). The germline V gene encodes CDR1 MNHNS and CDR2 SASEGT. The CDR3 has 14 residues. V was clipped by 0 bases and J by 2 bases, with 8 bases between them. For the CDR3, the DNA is TGTGCCAGCAGTGAAGCTACCGGGACCTACGAGCAGTACTTC. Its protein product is CASSEATGTYEQYF.

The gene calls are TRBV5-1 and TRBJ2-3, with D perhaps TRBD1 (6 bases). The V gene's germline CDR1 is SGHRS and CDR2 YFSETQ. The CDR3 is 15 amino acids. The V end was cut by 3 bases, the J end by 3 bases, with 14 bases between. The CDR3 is CASSSSQGPTDTQYF. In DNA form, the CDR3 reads TGCGCCAGCAGCTCTTCTCAGGGGCCGACAGATACGCAGTATTTT.

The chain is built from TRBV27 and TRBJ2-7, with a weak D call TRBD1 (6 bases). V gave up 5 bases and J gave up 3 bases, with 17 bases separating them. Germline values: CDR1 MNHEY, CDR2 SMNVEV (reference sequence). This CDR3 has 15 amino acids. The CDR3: CASSPTQGKIYEQYF. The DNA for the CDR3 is TGTGCCAGCAGTCCTACACAGGGAAAAATCTACGAGCAGTACTTC.